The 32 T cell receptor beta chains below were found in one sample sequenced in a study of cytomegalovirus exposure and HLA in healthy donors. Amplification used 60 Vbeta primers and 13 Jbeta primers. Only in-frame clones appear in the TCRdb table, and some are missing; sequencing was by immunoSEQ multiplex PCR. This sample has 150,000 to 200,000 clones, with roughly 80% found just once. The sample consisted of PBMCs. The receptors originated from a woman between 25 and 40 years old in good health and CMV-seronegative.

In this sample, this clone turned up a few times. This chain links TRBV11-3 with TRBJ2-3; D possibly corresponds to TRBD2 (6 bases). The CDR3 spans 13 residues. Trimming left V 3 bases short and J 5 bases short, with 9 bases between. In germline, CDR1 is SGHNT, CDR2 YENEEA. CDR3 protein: CASSFSGGDTQYF. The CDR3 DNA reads TGTGCCAGCAGCTTTTCCGGGGGAGATACGCAGTATTTT.

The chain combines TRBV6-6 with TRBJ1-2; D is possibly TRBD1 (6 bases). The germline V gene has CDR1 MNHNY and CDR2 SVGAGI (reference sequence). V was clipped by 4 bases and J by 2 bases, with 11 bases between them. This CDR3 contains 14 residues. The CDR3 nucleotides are TGTGCCAGCAGTTCACAGGGCCTAAACTATGGCTACACCTTC. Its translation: CASSSQGLNYGYTF.

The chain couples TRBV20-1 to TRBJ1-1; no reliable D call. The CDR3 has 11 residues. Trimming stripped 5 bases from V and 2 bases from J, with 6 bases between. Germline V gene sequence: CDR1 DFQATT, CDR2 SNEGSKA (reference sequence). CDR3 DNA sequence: TGCAGTGCTCGGGAAAACACTGAAGCTTTCTTT. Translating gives CSARENTEAFF.

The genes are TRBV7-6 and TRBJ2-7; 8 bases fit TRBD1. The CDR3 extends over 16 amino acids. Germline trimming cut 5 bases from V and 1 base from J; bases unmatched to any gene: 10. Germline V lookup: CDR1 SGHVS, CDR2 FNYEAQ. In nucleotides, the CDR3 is TGTGCCAGCAGCCAGTTTAGTGACAGGGGATCCTACGAGCAGTACTTC. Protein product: CASSQFSDRGSYEQYF.

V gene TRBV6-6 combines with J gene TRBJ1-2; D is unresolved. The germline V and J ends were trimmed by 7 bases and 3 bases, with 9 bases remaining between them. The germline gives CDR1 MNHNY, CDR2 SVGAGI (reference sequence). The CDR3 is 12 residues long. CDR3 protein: CASTPGDYGYTF. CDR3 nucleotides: TGTGCCAGCACCCCCGGAGACTATGGCTACACCTTC.

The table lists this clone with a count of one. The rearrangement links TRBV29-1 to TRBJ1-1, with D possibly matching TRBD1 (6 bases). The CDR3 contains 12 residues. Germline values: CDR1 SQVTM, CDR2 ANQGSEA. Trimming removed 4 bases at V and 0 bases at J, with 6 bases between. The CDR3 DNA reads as TGCAGCGTTGGACAGGTGAACACTGAAGCTTTCTTT. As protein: CSVGQVNTEAFF.

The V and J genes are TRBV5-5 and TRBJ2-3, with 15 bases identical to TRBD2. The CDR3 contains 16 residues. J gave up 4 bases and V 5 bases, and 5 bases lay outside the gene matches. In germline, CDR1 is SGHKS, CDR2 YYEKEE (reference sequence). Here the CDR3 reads CASRGTSGGRADTQYF. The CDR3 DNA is TGTGCCAGCAGGGGGACTAGCGGGGGGAGGGCAGATACGCAGTATTTT. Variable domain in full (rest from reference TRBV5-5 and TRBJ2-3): DAGVTQSPTHLIKTRGQQVTLRCSPISGHKSVSWYQQVLGQGPQFIFQYYEKEERGRGNFPDRFSARQFPNYSSELNVNALLLGDSALYLCASRGTSGGRADTQYFGPGTRLTVL.

The DNA of the CDR3 is TGTGCCAGCAGCTTAGTGGGGGCGACTAATGAAAAACTGTTTTTT. Its translation: CASSLVGATNEKLFF. This rearrangement joins TRBV7-8 to TRBJ1-4, with D possibly being TRBD1 (6 bases). Germline loops: CDR1 SGHVS, CDR2 FQNEAQ. Deletions cut 1 base from V and 2 bases from J, with 8 bases between. This CDR3 has 15 residues.

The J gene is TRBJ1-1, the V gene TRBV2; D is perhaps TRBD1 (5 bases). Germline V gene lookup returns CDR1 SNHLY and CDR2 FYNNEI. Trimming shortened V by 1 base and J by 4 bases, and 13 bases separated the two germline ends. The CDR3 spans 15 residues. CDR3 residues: CASSEDYRLFTEAFF. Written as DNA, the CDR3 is TGTGCCAGCAGTGAAGATTACAGGCTGTTCACTGAAGCTTTCTTT.

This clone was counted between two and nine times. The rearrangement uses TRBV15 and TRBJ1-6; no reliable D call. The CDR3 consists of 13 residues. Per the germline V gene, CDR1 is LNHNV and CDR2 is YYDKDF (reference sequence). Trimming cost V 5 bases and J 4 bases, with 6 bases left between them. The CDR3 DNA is TGTGCCACCAGCGGCAATTATAATTCACCCCTCCACTTT. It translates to CATSGNYNSPLHF.

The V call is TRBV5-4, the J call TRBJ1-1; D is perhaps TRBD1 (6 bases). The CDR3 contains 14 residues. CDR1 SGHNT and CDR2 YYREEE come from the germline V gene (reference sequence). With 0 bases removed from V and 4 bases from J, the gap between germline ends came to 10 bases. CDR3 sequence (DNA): TGTGCCAGCAGCTTGGCCACAGGGCGCACTGAAGCTTTCTTT. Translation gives CASSLATGRTEAFF.

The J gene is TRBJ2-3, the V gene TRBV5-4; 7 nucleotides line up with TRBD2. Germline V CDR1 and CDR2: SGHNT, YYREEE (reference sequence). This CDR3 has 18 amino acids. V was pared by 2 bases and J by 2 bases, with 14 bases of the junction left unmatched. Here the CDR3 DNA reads TGTGCCAGCAGCTTTCCCTGGATAGGGGAGGGGAACACAGATACGCAGTATTTT. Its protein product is CASSFPWIGEGNTDTQYF. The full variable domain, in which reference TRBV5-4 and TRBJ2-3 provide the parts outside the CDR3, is ETGVTQSPTHLIKTRGQQVTLRCSSQSGHNTVSWYQQALGQGPQFIFQYYREEENGRGNFPPRFSGLQFPNYSSELNVNALELDDSALYLCASSFPWIGEGNTDTQYFGPGTRLTVL.

The chain's CDR3 is CASSLDRWKVNTEAFF. Here the CDR3 DNA reads TGTGCCAGCAGCTTAGACAGGTGGAAGGTGAACACTGAAGCTTTCTTT. The rearrangement uses TRBV7-9 and TRBJ1-1; possible D gene TRBD1, 5 bases. V shed 1 base and J shed 0 bases, with 12 bases lying between them. The germline gives CDR1 SEHNR, CDR2 FQNEAQ (reference sequence). This CDR3 has 16 amino acids.

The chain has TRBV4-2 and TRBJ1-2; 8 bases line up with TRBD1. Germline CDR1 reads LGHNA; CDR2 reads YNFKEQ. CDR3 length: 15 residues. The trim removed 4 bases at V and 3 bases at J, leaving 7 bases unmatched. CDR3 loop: CASSPRDRPDYGYTF. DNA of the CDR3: TGTGCCAGCAGCCCCCGGGACAGGCCTGACTATGGCTACACCTTC.

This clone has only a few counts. CDR3 protein: CASRNRRAYNEQFF. CDR3 nucleotides: TGTGCCAGCAGGAACAGACGAGCCTACAATGAGCAGTTCTTC. The rearrangement joins TRBV7-8 to TRBJ2-1; D gene uncertain. CDR3 length equals 14 residues. Germline V gene data show CDR1 as SGHVS and CDR2 as FQNEAQ. V lost 6 bases to trimming and J lost 2 bases, with 11 bases between them.

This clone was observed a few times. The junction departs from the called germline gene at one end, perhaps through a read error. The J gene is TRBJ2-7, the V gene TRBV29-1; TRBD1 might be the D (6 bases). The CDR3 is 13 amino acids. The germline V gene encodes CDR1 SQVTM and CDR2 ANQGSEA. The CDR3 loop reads CSVGARGSDEQYF. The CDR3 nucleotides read TGCAGCGTTGGGGCCAGGGGCTCCGACGAGCAGTACTTC.

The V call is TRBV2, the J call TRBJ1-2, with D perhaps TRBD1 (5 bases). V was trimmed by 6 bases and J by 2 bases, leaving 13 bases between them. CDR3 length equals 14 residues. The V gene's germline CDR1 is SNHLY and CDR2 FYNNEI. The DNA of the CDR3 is TGTGCCAGCAGAGTGACAGTACTCAACTATGGCTACACCTTC. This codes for CASRVTVLNYGYTF.

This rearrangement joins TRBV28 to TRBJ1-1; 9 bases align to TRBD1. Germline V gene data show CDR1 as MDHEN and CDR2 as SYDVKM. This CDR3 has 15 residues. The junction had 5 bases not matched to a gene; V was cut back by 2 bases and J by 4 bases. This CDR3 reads CASSLGDRVITEAFF. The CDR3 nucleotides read TGTGCCAGCAGTTTAGGGGACAGGGTTATCACTGAAGCTTTCTTT.

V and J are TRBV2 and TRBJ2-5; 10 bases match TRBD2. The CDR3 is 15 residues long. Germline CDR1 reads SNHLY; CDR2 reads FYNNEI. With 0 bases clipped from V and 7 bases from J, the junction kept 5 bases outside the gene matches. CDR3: CASSEASGGWGTQYF. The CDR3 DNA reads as TGTGCCAGCAGTGAAGCTAGCGGGGGGTGGGGGACCCAGTACTTC.

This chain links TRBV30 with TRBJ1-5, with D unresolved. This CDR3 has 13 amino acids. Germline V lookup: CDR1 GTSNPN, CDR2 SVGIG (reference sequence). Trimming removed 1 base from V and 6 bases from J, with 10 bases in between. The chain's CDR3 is CAWSGGEGQPQHF. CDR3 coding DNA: TGTGCCTGGAGTGGCGGGGAGGGTCAGCCCCAGCATTTT.

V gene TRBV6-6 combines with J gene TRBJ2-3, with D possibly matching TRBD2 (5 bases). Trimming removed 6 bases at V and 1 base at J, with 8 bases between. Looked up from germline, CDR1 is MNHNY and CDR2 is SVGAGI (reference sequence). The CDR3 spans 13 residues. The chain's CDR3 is CASSLGGTDTQYF. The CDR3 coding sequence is TGTGCCAGCAGCCTCGGGGGCACAGATACGCAGTATTTT.

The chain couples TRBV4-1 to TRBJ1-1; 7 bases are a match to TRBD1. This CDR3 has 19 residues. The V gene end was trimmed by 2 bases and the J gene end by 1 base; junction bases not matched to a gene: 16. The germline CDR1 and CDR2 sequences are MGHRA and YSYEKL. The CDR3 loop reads CASSQRWDSATRPNTEAFF. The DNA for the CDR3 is TGCGCCAGCAGCCAACGGTGGGACAGCGCCACTCGACCGAACACTGAAGCTTTCTTT.

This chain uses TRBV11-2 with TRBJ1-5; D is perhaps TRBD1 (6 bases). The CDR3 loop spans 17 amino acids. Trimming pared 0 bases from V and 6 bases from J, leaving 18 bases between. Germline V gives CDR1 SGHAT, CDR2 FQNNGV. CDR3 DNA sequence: TGTGCCAGCAGCTTAGATCGGGTGATCAGGGGTGGTCAGCCCCAGCATTTT. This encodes CASSLDRVIRGGQPQHF.

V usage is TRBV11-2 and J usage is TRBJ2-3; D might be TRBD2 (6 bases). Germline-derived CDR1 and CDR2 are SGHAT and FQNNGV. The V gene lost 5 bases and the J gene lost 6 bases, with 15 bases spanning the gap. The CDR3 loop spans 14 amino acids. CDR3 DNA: TGTGCCAGCAGCCTCACGGCAGGGACTGATACGCAGTATTTT. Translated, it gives CASSLTAGTDTQYF.

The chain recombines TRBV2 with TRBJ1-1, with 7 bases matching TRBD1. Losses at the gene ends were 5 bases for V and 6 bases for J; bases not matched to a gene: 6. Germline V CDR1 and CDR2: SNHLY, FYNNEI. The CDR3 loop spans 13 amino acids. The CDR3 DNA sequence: TGTGCCAGCAGTCTTTACAGGGGCGCTGAAGCTTTCTTT. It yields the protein CASSLYRGAEAFF.

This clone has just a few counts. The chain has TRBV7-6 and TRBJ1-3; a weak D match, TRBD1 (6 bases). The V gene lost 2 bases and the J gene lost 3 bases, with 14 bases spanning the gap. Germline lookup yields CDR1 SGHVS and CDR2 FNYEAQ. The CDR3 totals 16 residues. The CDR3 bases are TGTGCCAGCAGCTTACGAAGTCACAGGGTTGGAAACACCATATATTTT. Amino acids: CASSLRSHRVGNTIYF.

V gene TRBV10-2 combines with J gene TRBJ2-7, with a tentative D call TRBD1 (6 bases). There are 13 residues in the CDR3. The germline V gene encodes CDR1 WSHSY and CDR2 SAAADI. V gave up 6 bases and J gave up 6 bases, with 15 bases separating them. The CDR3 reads CASRRGSTSEQYF. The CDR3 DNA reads TGCGCCAGCAGAAGGGGGTCCACAAGCGAGCAGTACTTC.

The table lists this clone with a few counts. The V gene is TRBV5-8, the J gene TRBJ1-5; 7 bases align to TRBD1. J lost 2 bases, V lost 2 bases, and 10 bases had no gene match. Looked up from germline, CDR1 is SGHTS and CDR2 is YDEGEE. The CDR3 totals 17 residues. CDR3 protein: CASSFQGDAGGNQPQHF. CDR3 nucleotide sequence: TGTGCCAGCAGCTTTCAGGGGGACGCAGGGGGCAATCAGCCCCAGCATTTT.

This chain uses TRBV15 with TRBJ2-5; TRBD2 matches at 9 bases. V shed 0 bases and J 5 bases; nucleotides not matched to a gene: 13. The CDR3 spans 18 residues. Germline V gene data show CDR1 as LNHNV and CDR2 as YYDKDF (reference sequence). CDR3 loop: CATSRDRASGGPGETQYF. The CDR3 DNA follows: TGTGCCACCAGCAGAGATAGGGCAAGCGGGGGGCCGGGGGAGACCCAGTACTTC.

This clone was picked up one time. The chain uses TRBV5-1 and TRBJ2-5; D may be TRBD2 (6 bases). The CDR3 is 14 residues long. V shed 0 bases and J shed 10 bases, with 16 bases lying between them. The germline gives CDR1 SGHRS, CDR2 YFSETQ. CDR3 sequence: CASSLEEGRGNQYF. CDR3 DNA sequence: TGCGCCAGCAGCTTGGAGGAGGGGAGAGGTAACCAGTACTTC.

The CDR3: CASSIRGQGLRSNQPQHF. CDR3 nucleotide sequence: TGTGCCAGTAGTATAAGAGGACAGGGGCTGCGGAGCAATCAGCCCCAGCATTTT. This chain connects TRBV19 to TRBJ1-5; 9 positions agree with TRBD1. J gave up 1 base and V 2 bases, and 9 bases lay outside the gene matches. CDR1 is LNHDA and CDR2 is SQIVND in the germline V gene (reference sequence). The CDR3 contains 18 residues.

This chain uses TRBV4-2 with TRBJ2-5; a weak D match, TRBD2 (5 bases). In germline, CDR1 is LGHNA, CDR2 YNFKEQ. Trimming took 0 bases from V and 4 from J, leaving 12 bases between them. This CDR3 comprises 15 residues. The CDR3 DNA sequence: TGTGCCAGCAGCCAAGATTTGGGTCTAGCAGAGACCCAGTACTTC. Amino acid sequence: CASSQDLGLAETQYF.